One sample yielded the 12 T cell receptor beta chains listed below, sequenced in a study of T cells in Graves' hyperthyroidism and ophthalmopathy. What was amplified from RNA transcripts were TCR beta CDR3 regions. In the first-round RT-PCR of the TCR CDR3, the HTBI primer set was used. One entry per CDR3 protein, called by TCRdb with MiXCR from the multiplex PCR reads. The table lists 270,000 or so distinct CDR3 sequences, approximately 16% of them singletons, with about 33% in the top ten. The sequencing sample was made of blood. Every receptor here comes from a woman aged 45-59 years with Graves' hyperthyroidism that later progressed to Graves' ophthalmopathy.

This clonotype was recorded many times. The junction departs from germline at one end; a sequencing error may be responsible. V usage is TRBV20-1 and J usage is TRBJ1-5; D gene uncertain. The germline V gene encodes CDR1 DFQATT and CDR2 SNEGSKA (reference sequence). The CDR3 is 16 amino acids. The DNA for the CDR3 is TGCAGTGCGAGAGGAGGTGCGGGAAGTGGCAATCAGCCCCAGCATTTT. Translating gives CSARGGAGSGNQPQHF.

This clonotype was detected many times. The CDR3 loop is CASSLGTSGRNYNEQFF. CDR3 nucleotide sequence: TGTGCCAGCAGTTTAGGTACTAGCGGGAGGAACTACAATGAGCAGTTCTTC. The V call is TRBV12-3 or TRBV12-4, the J call TRBJ2-1; 12 bases are a match to TRBD2. The CDR3 sequence is 17 residues long. The trim removed 1 base at V and 3 bases at J, leaving 4 bases unmatched.

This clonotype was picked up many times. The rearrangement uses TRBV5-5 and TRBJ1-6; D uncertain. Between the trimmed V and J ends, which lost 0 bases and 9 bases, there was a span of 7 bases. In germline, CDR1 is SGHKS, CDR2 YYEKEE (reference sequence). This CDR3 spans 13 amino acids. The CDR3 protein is CASSLVRASPLHF. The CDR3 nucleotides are TGTGCCAGCAGCTTGGTTAGGGCTTCACCCCTCCACTTT.

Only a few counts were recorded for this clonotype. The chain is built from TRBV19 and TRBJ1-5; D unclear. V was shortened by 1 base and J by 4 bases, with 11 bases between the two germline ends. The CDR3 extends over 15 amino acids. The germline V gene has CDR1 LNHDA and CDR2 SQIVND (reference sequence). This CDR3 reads CASSIVNPRNQPQHF. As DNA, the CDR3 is TGTGCCAGTAGTATAGTAAACCCGCGGAATCAGCCCCAGCATTTT.

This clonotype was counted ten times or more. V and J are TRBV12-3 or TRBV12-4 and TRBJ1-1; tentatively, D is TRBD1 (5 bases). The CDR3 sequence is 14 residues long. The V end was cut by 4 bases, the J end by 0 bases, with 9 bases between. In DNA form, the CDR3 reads TGTGCCAGCAGTTGGGAGGGGTTGAACACTGAAGCTTTCTTT. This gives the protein CASSWEGLNTEAFF.

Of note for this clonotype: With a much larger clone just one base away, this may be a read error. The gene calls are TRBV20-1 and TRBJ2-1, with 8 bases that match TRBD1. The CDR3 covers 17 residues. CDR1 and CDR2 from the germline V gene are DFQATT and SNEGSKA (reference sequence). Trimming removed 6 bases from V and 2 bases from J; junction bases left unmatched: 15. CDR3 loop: CSAPSRTGRYPYNEQFF. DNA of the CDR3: TGCAGTGCCCCCTCCCGGACAGGGCGGTACCCCTACAATGAGCAGTTCTTC.

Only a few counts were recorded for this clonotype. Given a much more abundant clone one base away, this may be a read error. CDR3 nucleotide sequence: TGCAGTGCTAGTGACCCAGAAGGCCAGGAGGACGAGCAGTACTTC. Protein: CSASDPEGQEDEQYF. V is TRBV20-1 and J is TRBJ2-7, with D possibly TRBD2 on 5 matching bases. CDR1 DFQATT and CDR2 SNEGSKA come from the germline V gene (reference sequence). CDR3 size: 15 residues. Trimming removed 3 bases at V and 5 bases at J, with 20 bases between.

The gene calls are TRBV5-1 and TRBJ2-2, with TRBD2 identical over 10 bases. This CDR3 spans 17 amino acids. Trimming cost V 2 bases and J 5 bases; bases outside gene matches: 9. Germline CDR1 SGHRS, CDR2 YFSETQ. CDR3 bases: TGCGCCAGCAGCTTACAACCTAGCGGGGGTGGAACCGGGGAGCTGTTTTTT. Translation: CASSLQPSGGGTGELFF.

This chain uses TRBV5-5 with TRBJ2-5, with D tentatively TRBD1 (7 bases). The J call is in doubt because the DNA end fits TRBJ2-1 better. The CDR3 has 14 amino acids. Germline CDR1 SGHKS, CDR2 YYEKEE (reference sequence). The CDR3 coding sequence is TGTGCCAGCAGCCGACAGGGACTCCAAGAGACCCAGTTCTTC. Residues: CASSRQGLQETQFF.

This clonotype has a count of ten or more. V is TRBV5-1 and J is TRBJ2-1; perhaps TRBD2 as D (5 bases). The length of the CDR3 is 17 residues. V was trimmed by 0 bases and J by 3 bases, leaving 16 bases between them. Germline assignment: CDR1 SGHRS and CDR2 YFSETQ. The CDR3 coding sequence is TGCGCCAGCAGCTTGGGGACTGTCCCCGCGCTCTACAATGAGCAGTTCTTC. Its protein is CASSLGTVPALYNEQFF.

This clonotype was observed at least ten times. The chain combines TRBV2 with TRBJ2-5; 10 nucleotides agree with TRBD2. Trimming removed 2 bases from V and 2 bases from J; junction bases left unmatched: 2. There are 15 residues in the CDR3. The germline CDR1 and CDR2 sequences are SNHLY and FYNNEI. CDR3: CASSENSGGQETQYF. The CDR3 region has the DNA TGTGCCAGCAGTGAAAATAGCGGGGGGCAAGAGACCCAGTACTTC.

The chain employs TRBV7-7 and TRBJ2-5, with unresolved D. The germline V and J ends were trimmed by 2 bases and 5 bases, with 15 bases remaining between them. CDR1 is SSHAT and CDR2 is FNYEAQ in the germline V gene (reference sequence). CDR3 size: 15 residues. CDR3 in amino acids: CASSLRPARGETQYF. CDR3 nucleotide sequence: TGTGCCAGCAGCTTACGGCCAGCCCGAGGCGAGACCCAGTACTTC.